This passage covers 3 T cell receptor beta chains from one sample sequenced in a study of T cells in Graves' hyperthyroidism and ophthalmopathy. There were TCR beta CDR3 regions amplified from RNA transcripts. HTBI primers were employed in a first-round RT-PCR of the TCR CDR3. TCRdb recomputed calls from the multiplex PCR reads with MiXCR, one row per CDR3 protein. The sample shows around 700,000 distinct CDR3 sequences, over 15% of them seen only once. What was sequenced was blood. These receptors all stem from a woman aged 50 to 60 with Graves' hyperthyroidism that later progressed to Graves' ophthalmopathy.

This chain joins TRBV27 and TRBJ2-2; D may correspond to TRBD1 or TRBD2 (5 bases each). The CDR3 runs to 14 residues. Germline assignment: CDR1 MNHEY and CDR2 SMNVEV (reference sequence). V was trimmed by 7 bases and J by 6 bases, leaving 15 bases between them. The CDR3 spells CASTRDHGSGELFF. The CDR3 DNA is TGTGCCAGCACTAGGGACCACGGGTCCGGGGAGCTGTTTTTT.

This clonotype was counted at least ten times. The V gene is TRBV2, the J gene TRBJ1-5; tentatively, D is TRBD1 (5 bases). Germline CDR1 reads SNHLY; CDR2 reads FYNNEI. Trimming cost V 6 bases and J 3 bases, with 18 bases left between them. The CDR3 runs 16 residues. As DNA, the CDR3 is TGTGCCAGCAGCCTAAGGGAGGGGATGACCAATCAGCCCCAGCATTTT. Translation gives CASSLREGMTNQPQHF.

This clonotype was recorded many times. The chain couples TRBV7-9 to TRBJ2-7; weak D call: TRBD2 (6 bases). From germline, CDR1 is SEHNR and CDR2 FQNEAQ (reference sequence). The CDR3 is 17 amino acids. Trimming cost V 4 bases and J 1 base, with 20 bases left between them. The CDR3 sequence: CASSSPLVREYSYEQYF. The CDR3 DNA follows: TGTGCCAGCAGCTCCCCCCTTGTGCGGGAATATTCCTACGAGCAGTACTTC.